This T cell receptor beta chain is drawn from a study of metastatic and nonmetastatic thyroid tumors. Study summary: Patients with malignant and benign thyroid disease provided blood and tumor or nodule tissue, whose repertoires were compared. The study's findings and limits: A significant increase in TCR beta diversity was reportedly seen in malignant thyroid tumors relative to benign nodules, in blood and tumor.

Ten or more counts support this clone. Antigen specificity is unknown. A read error may explain this, as a much larger clone is one base away. Original analysis: The study built a papillary thyroid cancer distant-metastasis classifier from CDR3 differences across clinicopathological groups. TCRdb called clones again from the PCR reads with MiXCR. In this record, the V and J calls reflect TCRdb's handling and not the investigators' own analysis. The sample consists of about 69,000 clones, 14% of them appearing once. No treatment had been given to any patient before thyroid surgery. V lost 1 base and J lost 1, with 14 bases in between. Germline-derived CDR1 and CDR2 are MNHEY and SVGAGI. The length of the CDR3 is 17 residues.

The chain has TRBV6-5 and TRBJ1-5; a weak D match, TRBD1 (5 bases). This clonotype originated in a male donor with papillary thyroid cancer or a benign thyroid nodule (not recorded which). Some clones in this sample may be carry-over from other donors' samples. The source material was blood. Here the CDR3 reads CASSYLPPGPSNQPQHF. The CDR3 region has the DNA TGTGCCAGCAGTTACTTACCCCCGGGACCCAGCAATCAGCCCCAGCATTTT.